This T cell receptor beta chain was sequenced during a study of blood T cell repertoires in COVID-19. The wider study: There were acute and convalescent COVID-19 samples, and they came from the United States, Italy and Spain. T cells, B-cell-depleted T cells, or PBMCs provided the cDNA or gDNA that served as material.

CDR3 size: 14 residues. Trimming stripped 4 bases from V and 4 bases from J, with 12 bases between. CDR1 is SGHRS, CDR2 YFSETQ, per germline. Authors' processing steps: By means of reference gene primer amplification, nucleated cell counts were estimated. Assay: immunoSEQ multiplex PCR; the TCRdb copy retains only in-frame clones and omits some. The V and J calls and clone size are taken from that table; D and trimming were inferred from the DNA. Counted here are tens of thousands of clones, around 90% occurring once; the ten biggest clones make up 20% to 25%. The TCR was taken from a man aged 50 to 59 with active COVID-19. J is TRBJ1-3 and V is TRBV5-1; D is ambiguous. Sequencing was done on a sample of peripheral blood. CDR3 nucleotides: TGCGCCAGCAGCCCGGCCGGGTCCGGAAACACCATATATTTT. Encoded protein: CASSPAGSGNTIYF.